This paragraph reports one T cell receptor beta chain. The entry originates in a study of blood T cell repertoires in COVID-19. The trim removed 5 bases at V and 4 bases at J, leaving 11 bases unmatched. The germline V gene has CDR1 SGHTA and CDR2 FQGTGA. This CDR3 has 17 residues. Clones were read by immunoSEQ multiplex PCR, and TCRdb kept only the in-frame ones, dropping some. The profile shows some 200,000 clones, about 82% of them singletons. The source material was peripheral blood. The J gene is TRBJ2-2, the V gene TRBV7-3, with TRBD1 matching 9 bases. This receptor was taken from an elderly woman with acute or convalescent COVID-19. This chain's CDR3 is CASSHFKQGAGTGELFF. For the CDR3, the DNA is TGTGCCAGCAGCCACTTCAAACAGGGGGCGGGCACCGGGGAGCTGTTTTTT.